This entry is about one T cell receptor (beta chain). Its antigen is currently unknown. TCRdb analysed the 5' RACE reads with MiXCR anew, one entry per CDR3 protein. This table holds approximately 120,000 distinct CDR3 sequences, more than 6.5% found once. The entry originates in a study of T cells after yellow fever vaccination. Study-level points and caveats: On re-exposure, the response was weaker but peaked faster, at day 5 versus 15.

The length of the CDR3 is 18 residues. Germline V gene data show CDR1 as SGHAT and CDR2 as FQNNGV. V lost 2 bases, J lost 0 bases, and 8 bases stayed unmatched. The starting material was CD4+ T cells sorted from PBMCs, obtained 10 days after the first yellow fever vaccination. The sequence came from a man younger than 35 who received the YFV17D yellow fever vaccine. The gene calls are TRBV11-2 and TRBJ2-7, with 12 positions matching TRBD2. The CDR3 spells CASSLLTSGGPSSYEQYF. The CDR3 DNA follows: TGTGCCAGCAGCTTATTGACTAGCGGGGGCCCAAGCTCCTACGAGCAGTACTTC. Full variable domain (rest looked up from reference TRBV11-2 and TRBJ2-7): EAGVAQSPRYKIIEKRQSVAFWCNPISGHATLYWYQQILGQGPKLLIQFQNNGVVDDSQLPKDRFSAERLKGVDSTLKIQPAKLEDSAVYLCASSLLTSGGPSSYEQYFGPGTRLTVT.